This record concerns one T cell receptor beta chain sequence. The antigen is not known. Time point here: week 35, safety follow-up. Doses comprised 300 ug of mutant IDH1 20-mer peptide each, plus topical imiquimod. The junction had 5 bases not matched to a gene; V was cut back by 6 bases and J by 4 bases. The CDR3 sequence is 12 residues long. CDR1 and CDR2 (germline): SQVTM, ANQGSEA. This sample was taken from a study of a mutant IDH1 vaccine in newly diagnosed glioma. Study in general: The treated population exhibited a male proportion of approximately 62%, a female proportion of 37.5%, and a mean age of about 39 years.

Here immunoSEQ multiplex PCR was the method, and the copy in TCRdb shows in-frame clones only, minus some. This repertoire shows 25,000 to 40,000 clones, more than 75% found once; its top ten account for 15% to 19%. The chain joins TRBV29-1 to TRBJ1-2; 7 bases are shared with TRBD1. The specimen comprised PBMCs, sampled from a glioma patient whose treatment included an IDH1 peptide vaccine. This sequence originates from a young man with glioma. CDR3: CSVQGQIYGYTF. CDR3 sequence (DNA): TGCAGCGTCCAGGGACAGATCTATGGCTACACCTTC.